This is a list of T cell receptor beta chains from one sample in a study of blood T cell repertoires in COVID-19. Here immunoSEQ multiplex PCR was the method, and the copy in TCRdb shows in-frame clones only, minus some. The profile covers 20,000 or so clones, with 70% to 85% appearing a single time and roughly 5.5% taken by the ten largest. Sequencing used peripheral blood. Receptors originate from a human donor in a cohort sampled during active COVID-19. The CDR3 runs from the conserved cysteine through the conserved F or W. The order of the fields is J gene, clone size, D gene, V gene, CDR3 protein, CDR3 DNA. A D gene is named only where the DNA matches it firmly. Some rows mark clone size as missing; the rest say once, few, many or name a class of expanded clone.

J gene: TRBJ2-5
clone size: NA
D gene: TRBD2
V gene: TRBV11-3
CDR3 protein: CASSLGLADGETQYF
CDR3 DNA: TGTGCCAGCAGCTTAGGGCTAGCGGATGGGGAGACCCAGTACTTC

J gene: TRBJ2-7
clone size: once
D gene: TRBD2
V gene: TRBV6-5
CDR3 protein: CASRVTGGLTEQYF
CDR3 DNA: TGTGCCAGCCGGGTTACGGGGGGTTTAACCGAGCAGTACTTC

J gene: TRBJ2-7
clone size: few
D gene: TRBD1
V gene: TRBV6-2/TRBV6-3
CDR3 protein: CASSYEGTGGYEQYF
CDR3 DNA: TGTGCCAGCAGTTACGAGGGGACAGGAGGCTACGAGCAGTACTTC

J gene: TRBJ2-7
clone size: large
D gene: TRBD2
V gene: TRBV28
CDR3 protein: CASIWWRETSYEQYF
CDR3 DNA: TGTGCCAGCATTTGGTGGCGGGAGACCTCCTACGAGCAGTACTTC

J gene: TRBJ2-2
clone size: NA
D gene: NA
V gene: TRBV27
CDR3 protein: CASSLWGDRVTGELFF
CDR3 DNA: TGTGCCAGCAGTTTGTGGGGGGACAGAGTCACCGGGGAGCTGTTTTTT

J gene: TRBJ2-7
clone size: NA
D gene: NA
V gene: TRBV3-1/TRBV3-2
CDR3 protein: CASSPLLTSRRNEQYF
CDR3 DNA: TGTGCCAGCAGCCCCCTCCTGACTAGTCGCAGGAACGAGCAGTACTTC

J gene: TRBJ1-4
clone size: NA
D gene: TRBD1
V gene: TRBV7-9
CDR3 protein: CASSSGQGRKLFF
CDR3 DNA: TGTGCCAGCAGCTCAGGACAGGGGCGCAAACTGTTTTTT

J gene: TRBJ1-1
clone size: NA
D gene: TRBD1
V gene: TRBV5-1
CDR3 protein: CASSDPRDRGTEAFF
CDR3 DNA: TGCGCCAGCAGCGATCCCCGGGACAGGGGCACTGAAGCTTTCTTT

J gene: TRBJ2-7
clone size: medium-sized
D gene: TRBD1
V gene: TRBV3-1/TRBV3-2
CDR3 protein: CASSQGGQTFSYEQYF
CDR3 DNA: TGTGCCAGCAGCCAAGGGGGACAGACCTTCTCCTACGAGCAGTACTTC

J gene: TRBJ2-7
clone size: NA
D gene: NA
V gene: TRBV7-9
CDR3 protein: CASSARDFQYF
CDR3 DNA: TGTGCCAGCAGCGCCAGGGATTTCCAGTACTTC

J gene: TRBJ2-5
clone size: NA
D gene: NA
V gene: TRBV10-3
CDR3 protein: CAIGPPVKETQYF
CDR3 DNA: TGTGCCATCGGTCCTCCAGTAAAAGAGACCCAGTACTTC

J gene: TRBJ2-5
clone size: NA
D gene: TRBD1
V gene: TRBV5-1
CDR3 protein: CASSWTGDGTQYF
CDR3 DNA: TGCGCCAGCAGCTGGACAGGGGACGGGACCCAGTACTTC

J gene: TRBJ2-7
clone size: NA
D gene: NA
V gene: TRBV7-9
CDR3 protein: CASSPRRLVAVTYEQYF
CDR3 DNA: TGTGCCAGCAGCCCGAGGCGGCTGGTAGCGGTCACCTACGAGCAGTACTTC

J gene: TRBJ2-1
clone size: NA
D gene: TRBD2
V gene: TRBV5-1
CDR3 protein: CASSLRTSDGNEQFF
CDR3 DNA: TGCGCCAGCAGCTTGCGGACTAGCGATGGCAATGAGCAGTTCTTC

J gene: TRBJ2-3
clone size: NA
D gene: NA
V gene: TRBV7-2
CDR3 protein: CASSPVGPSAADTQYF
CDR3 DNA: TGTGCCAGCAGCCCGGTTGGACCTTCAGCGGCAGATACGCAGTATTTT

J gene: TRBJ2-1
clone size: NA
D gene: TRBD1
V gene: TRBV5-6
CDR3 protein: CASSGGQGNYNEQFF
CDR3 DNA: TGTGCCAGCAGCGGGGGACAGGGCAACTACAATGAGCAGTTCTTC

J gene: TRBJ2-7
clone size: once
D gene: NA
V gene: TRBV13
CDR3 protein: CASSLGKLGGLALNEQYF
CDR3 DNA: TGTGCCAGCAGCTTAGGCAAGTTAGGGGGTCTAGCCTTAAACGAGCAGTACTTC

J gene: TRBJ1-2
clone size: NA
D gene: NA
V gene: TRBV28
CDR3 protein: CASSVGARTYGYTF
CDR3 DNA: TGTGCCAGCAGTGTGGGGGCCCGGACTTATGGCTACACCTTC

J gene: TRBJ2-6
clone size: NA
D gene: TRBD1
V gene: TRBV15
CDR3 protein: CATNPGQLGLSGANVLTF
CDR3 DNA: TGTGCCACCAACCCGGGACAGCTAGGATTATCTGGGGCCAACGTCCTGACTTTC

J gene: TRBJ2-7
clone size: NA
D gene: TRBD1
V gene: TRBV6-6
CDR3 protein: CASSTTVIKFSGTGIYEQYF
CDR3 DNA: TGTGCCAGCAGCACAACCGTCATCAAGTTTTCCGGGACAGGAATCTACGAGCAGTACTTC

J gene: TRBJ2-5
clone size: few
D gene: NA
V gene: TRBV6-2/TRBV6-3
CDR3 protein: CASSYGTAQETQYF
CDR3 DNA: TGTGCCAGCAGTTACGGCACAGCTCAAGAGACCCAGTACTTC

J gene: TRBJ1-2
clone size: medium-sized
D gene: NA
V gene: TRBV4-3
CDR3 protein: CASSLNLDSLANYGYTF
CDR3 DNA: TGCGCCAGCAGCCTAAACTTGGACAGCCTAGCTAACTATGGCTACACCTTC

J gene: TRBJ2-5
clone size: few
D gene: NA
V gene: TRBV19
CDR3 protein: CASSFGSWGETQYF
CDR3 DNA: TGTGCCAGTAGTTTCGGGAGCTGGGGAGAGACCCAGTACTTC

J gene: TRBJ2-2
clone size: NA
D gene: NA
V gene: TRBV18
CDR3 protein: CASSPIETGELFF
CDR3 DNA: TGTGCCAGCTCACCAATTGAGACCGGGGAGCTGTTTTTT

J gene: TRBJ2-5
clone size: NA
D gene: NA
V gene: TRBV30
CDR3 protein: CAWRAGRQTQYF
CDR3 DNA: TGTGCCTGGAGGGCGGGGAGGCAGACCCAGTACTTC

J gene: TRBJ2-5
clone size: NA
D gene: TRBD1
V gene: TRBV4-2
CDR3 protein: CASSQATGDQETQYF
CDR3 DNA: TGTGCCAGCAGCCAAGCAACAGGGGACCAAGAGACCCAGTACTTC

J gene: TRBJ2-1
clone size: few
D gene: NA
V gene: TRBV7-3
CDR3 protein: CASSSTSDPYNEQFF
CDR3 DNA: TGTGCCAGCAGCTCGACTAGTGATCCTTACAATGAGCAGTTCTTC

J gene: TRBJ2-1
clone size: NA
D gene: TRBD2
V gene: TRBV7-6
CDR3 protein: CASSPRLAGASNEQFF
CDR3 DNA: TGTGCCAGCAGCCCCCGACTAGCGGGAGCATCTAATGAGCAGTTCTTC

J gene: TRBJ2-7
clone size: NA
D gene: TRBD2
V gene: TRBV18
CDR3 protein: CASSPRTDLAGEQYF
CDR3 DNA: TGTGCCAGCTCACCACGGACCGACCTAGCGGGGGAGCAGTACTTC

J gene: TRBJ2-3
clone size: NA
D gene: NA
V gene: TRBV2
CDR3 protein: CASSDKTGDTQYF
CDR3 DNA: TGTGCCAGCAGCGATAAGACAGGAGATACGCAGTATTTT

J gene: TRBJ1-4
clone size: NA
D gene: TRBD1
V gene: TRBV5-6
CDR3 protein: CASSFGTENEKLFF
CDR3 DNA: TGTGCCAGCAGCTTCGGGACAGAGAATGAAAAACTGTTTTTT